The rows below give T cell receptor beta chains drawn from one sample of a study of blood T cell repertoires in COVID-19. The repertoire was sequenced with immunoSEQ multiplex PCR; TCRdb's copy has only in-frame clones and lacks some. The sample shows 130,000 to 150,000 clones, 88% of them seen only once. Material for sequencing was peripheral blood. All receptors come from a human donor in a cohort sampled during active COVID-19. Each CDR3 is given without its conserved first and last residue.

cdr3_length v_call cdr3_aa
14 TRBV5-1 ASSWSGTGGQDEQF
12 TRBV11-2 ASSLVQGAYGYT
14 TRBV28 ASRTNLQGDNSPLH
13 TRBV19 ASRTSGPSYNEQF
15 TRBV9 ASSVGTGGVSGAEAF
12 TRBV6-2/TRBV6-3 ASSWTIRDGELF
12 TRBV7-2 ASNPRGSDQPQH
16 TRBV19 ASSMVSLSADAYNEQF
11 TRBV11-3 ASSYTAQETQY
12 TRBV4-1 ASSLEDSTYEQY
12 TRBV10-3 AIRQGNSNQPQH
11 TRBV5-6 ASSVAENTEAF
14 TRBV3-1/TRBV3-2 ASSQERGLVPDTQY
15 TRBV4-2 ASSQIGTSGGTDTQY
10 TRBV6-6 ASGRTGPEQY
11 TRBV7-6 ASSLGRDYEQY
13 TRBV7-2 ASSLSGLGHNEQF
14 TRBV20-1 SASLTGGYSGNTIY
12 TRBV3-1/TRBV3-2 ASSRTASLYEQY
13 TRBV29-1 SVGTDSGGSQPQH
15 TRBV11-3 ASSLGQGIGSYNEQF
13 TRBV4-2 ASSQDSAPGKTQY
14 TRBV4-3 ASSQDVGQGVYEQF
13 TRBV15 ATSRDQRSSYEQY
11 TRBV12-3/TRBV12-4 ASSFARDTEAF
11 TRBV6-5 ASSQGPYNEQF
15 TRBV5-1 ASSLAGKREGADTQY
13 TRBV3-1/TRBV3-2 ASSPEGGSGNTIY
15 TRBV5-5 ASSLAQGVPSLYGYT
13 TRBV19 ASSLGQSSYNEQF
12 TRBV29-1 SVGGLTNTGELF
12 TRBV18 ASSPDRSTGELF
16 TRBV7-7 ASSLAPPGSAGTDTQY
10 TRBV24-1 ATSDPDSQAF
12 TRBV7-9 ASSFWRGGSPLH
9 TRBV7-9 ASSLTETKY